This T cell receptor (beta chain) appears in the sequencing data of a study of blood T cell repertoires in COVID-19. Under the authors' procedure: The assay estimated nucleated cells by amplifying reference gene primers. The table came from immunoSEQ multiplex PCR; TCRdb's copy has only in-frame clones and leaves some out. The V and J calls and clone size come from that table; D and trimming were worked out from the DNA. The table records around 67,000 clones, around nine tenths of them present only once. Between the trimmed V and J ends, which lost 2 bases and 7 bases, there was a span of 11 bases. This CDR3 has 13 amino acids. CDR1 is MNHEY, CDR2 SVGAGI, per germline.

The clonotype comes from a woman over 75 with active or convalescent COVID-19. This sequence joins TRBV6-5 and TRBJ1-2; D ambiguous. Material for sequencing was peripheral blood. The CDR3 here is CASSYDSLIGYTF. The CDR3 DNA is TGTGCCAGCAGTTACGATAGTCTTATTGGCTACACCTTC.